The TCR beta chain under discussion was sequenced for a study of beta chain features in type 1 diabetes. The authors reverse transcribed all of the isolated RNA, so sequencing captured expressed TCRB transcripts. Produced via immunoSEQ multiplex PCR; TCRdb's table is partial and in-frame only. This sample has about 700,000 clones, with 10% to 15% found just once. Broader study findings: Shorter TCRB CDR3s, moderately but significantly so, marked every one of the four CD4+ subsets in Type 1 diabetes patients.

Between the trimmed V and J ends, which lost 1 base and 0 bases, there was a span of 11 bases. Germline values: CDR1 KGHSH, CDR2 LQKENI. The CDR3 sequence is 16 residues long. This clone was recorded a few times. Antigen unknown. This receptor was identified in a young man with type 1 diabetes. The sample taken for sequencing was naive CD4+ T cells from blood. The V gene is TRBV18, the J gene TRBJ2-3; maybe TRBD2 (5 bases). The chain's CDR3 is CASSPRGSTSTDTQYF. The DNA of the CDR3 is TGTGCCAGCTCACCACGAGGGTCCACTAGCACAGATACGCAGTATTTT.